The 17 T cell receptor beta chains given below trace back to one sample, sequenced in a study of cytomegalovirus exposure and HLA in healthy donors (TCRdb year 2017). The library was produced with the immunoSEQ multiplex PCR assay. For the multiplex PCR, a mixture combining 60 forward primers for TCR Vbeta segments and 13 reverse primers for TCR Jbeta segments was used. TCRdb re-hosts the immuneACCESS table, in-frame sequences only. Its copies lack some clones; in the studies checked, an unresolved V gene accounts for under half of them, and the cause for the rest is not known. Recorded for this sample are about 97,000 clones; over 60% of them occurred a single time. The ten biggest clones cover roughly 9.1% of the sample. The sample was PBMCs. These receptor sequences come from a male donor in good health and CMV-seropositive.

The chain links TRBV18 to TRBJ1-5; 8 positions agree with TRBD1. After removal of 8 bases from V and 5 bases from J, the junction contained 8 bases not matched to a gene. CDR3 length: 14 residues. Germline values: CDR1 KGHSH, CDR2 LQKENI. In nucleotides, the CDR3 is TGTGCCAGCACTTCGCAGGGGGCCGATCAGCCCCAGCATTTT. Its protein is CASTSQGADQPQHF. The full variable domain, with the rest looked up from reference TRBV18 and TRBJ1-5, is NAGVMQNPRHLVRRRGQEARLRCSPMKGHSHVYWYRQLPEEGLKFMVYLQKENIIDESGMPKERFSAEFPKEGPSILRIQQVVRGDSAAYFCASTSQGADQPQHFGDGTRLSIL.

CDR3 residues: CASSNRAGPGSGGYTF. CDR3 sequence (DNA): TGTGCCAGCAGTAACAGGGCCGGCCCAGGGTCGGGAGGCTACACCTTC. V and J are TRBV2 and TRBJ1-2; perhaps TRBD1 as D (6 bases). This CDR3 is 16 amino acids long. Trimming shortened V by 5 bases and J by 8 bases, and 24 bases separated the two germline ends. Germline CDR1 and CDR2: SNHLY and FYNNEI. Filled out from reference TRBV2 and TRBJ1-2, the complete variable domain reads EPEVTQTPSHQVTQMGQEVILRCVPISNHLYFYWYRQILGQKVEFLVSFYNNEISEKSEIFDDQFSVERPDGSNFTLKIRSTKLEDSAMYFCASSNRAGPGSGGYTFGSGTRLTVV.

The chain is built from TRBV4-1 and TRBJ1-4; a possible D gene is TRBD1 (5 bases). The CDR3 contains 16 residues. CDR1 and CDR2 from the germline V gene are MGHRA and YSYEKL. The V end lost 4 bases, the J end lost 3 bases, and 15 bases lay between the germline ends. The CDR3 reads CASSRQSRPSNEKLFF. The CDR3 nucleotides are TGCGCCAGCAGCCGACAGTCGAGGCCCTCTAATGAAAAACTGTTTTTT.

The chain is built from TRBV29-1 and TRBJ1-2; D gene uncertain. Germline CDR1 and CDR2: SQVTM and ANQGSEA. The CDR3 spans 10 residues. V lost 0 bases to trimming and J lost 13 bases, with 9 bases between them. The CDR3 reads CSVEERRSTF. The CDR3 DNA follows: TGCAGCGTTGAAGAGAGGCGATCCACCTTC.

The table lists this clone with a count of one. This chain joins TRBV19 and TRBJ1-5; D remains unclear. CDR3 length: 15 amino acids. Trimming removed 4 bases from V and 2 bases from J, with 12 bases in between. CDR1 and CDR2 from the germline V gene are LNHDA and SQIVND (reference sequence). The CDR3 region is CASSKEKFGNQPQHF. The CDR3 DNA sequence: TGTGCCAGTAGTAAGGAGAAGTTCGGCAATCAGCCCCAGCATTTT.

The chain couples TRBV28 to TRBJ2-7; 9 bases are a match to TRBD2. The CDR3 spans 14 residues. V trimming: 7 bases; J trimming: 5 bases; junction bases outside the gene matches: 9. Germline lookup yields CDR1 MDHEN and CDR2 SYDVKM. The CDR3 protein is CASTIRGRVHEQYF. CDR3 bases: TGTGCCAGCACCATACGCGGGAGGGTCCACGAGCAGTACTTC.

The rearrangement uses TRBV5-1 and TRBJ1-1, with D possibly matching TRBD1 (5 bases). Trimming left V 0 bases short and J 5 bases short, with 11 bases between. CDR1 is SGHRS and CDR2 is YFSETQ in the germline V gene. This CDR3 has 14 residues. The CDR3 DNA reads TGCGCCAGCAGCTTGGTAGGGGAAAGGACTGAAGCTTTCTTT. This sequence encodes CASSLVGERTEAFF.

The chain employs TRBV7-9 and TRBJ2-3; D may be TRBD2 (5 bases). This CDR3 region has 16 residues. The germline CDR1 and CDR2 sequences are SEHNR and FQNEAQ (reference sequence). V lost 5 bases, J lost 3 bases, and 18 bases lay in between. CDR3 nucleotide sequence: TGTGCCAGCAGCCCTAGCATGTATTTGGGGACAGATACGCAGTATTTT. The encoded protein is CASSPSMYLGTDTQYF.

This clone was counted between two and nine times. This sequence joins TRBV7-8 and TRBJ1-3; D might be TRBD1 (6 bases). With 0 bases removed from V and 5 bases from J, the gap between germline ends came to 17 bases. Germline values: CDR1 SGHVS, CDR2 FQNEAQ. The CDR3 is 17 residues long. In DNA, the CDR3 is TGTGCCAGCAGCTTAGCAGGGGTACAGGGAAACAGAAACACCATATATTTT. The encoded protein is CASSLAGVQGNRNTIYF.

This clone was observed a few times. The chain links TRBV2 to TRBJ2-5; 9 bases are shared with TRBD2. Germline-derived CDR1 and CDR2 are SNHLY and FYNNEI. The CDR3 consists of 14 residues. After removal of 7 bases from V and 5 bases from J, the junction contained 8 bases not matched to a gene. The DNA of the CDR3 is TGTGCCAGCACGGAAGCGGGAGGATGGGAGACCCAGTACTTC. Translating it yields CASTEAGGWETQYF.

The chain carries TRBV28 and TRBJ1-1; 8 bases map to TRBD1. CDR1 is MDHEN, CDR2 SYDVKM, per germline. CDR3 length equals 14 residues. V was clipped by 7 bases and J by 4 bases; unmatched bases: 8. The CDR3: CASTVRDRPTEAFF. The CDR3 DNA reads as TGTGCCAGCACAGTTCGGGACAGGCCCACTGAAGCTTTCTTT.

The chain is built from TRBV7-2 and TRBJ2-2; 8 nucleotides align to TRBD1. The CDR3 loop spans 14 amino acids. The V gene end was trimmed by 3 bases and the J gene end by 7 bases; junction bases not matched to a gene: 4. Germline V gene sequence: CDR1 SGHTA, CDR2 FQGNSA. CDR3 nucleotides: TGTGCCAGCAGCTTGACAGGGGCAGGCGGGGAGCTGTTTTTT. This codes for CASSLTGAGGELFF.

V and J are TRBV9 and TRBJ2-3; tentatively, D is TRBD2 (6 bases). Trimming took off 0 bases at V and 5 bases at J, with 13 bases between the two ends. The CDR3 has 15 amino acids. Germline V gene data show CDR1 as SGDLS and CDR2 as YYNGEE. The CDR3 coding sequence is TGTGCCAGCAGCGTAGCTCCGGGAGACAGAGATACGCAGTATTTT. The encoded protein is CASSVAPGDRDTQYF. Variable domain in full (rest from reference TRBV9 and TRBJ2-3): DSGVTQTPKHLITATGQRVTLRCSPRSGDLSVYWYQQSLDQGLQFLIQYYNGEERAKGNILERFSAQQFPDLHSELNLSSLELGDSALYFCASSVAPGDRDTQYFGPGTRLTVL.

This clone was seen a few times. This chain links TRBV28 with TRBJ1-2, with TRBD1 matching over 7 bases. CDR1 MDHEN and CDR2 SYDVKM come from the germline V gene. The CDR3 runs 14 residues. The junction had 9 bases not matched to a gene; V was cut back by 6 bases and J by 5 bases. In nucleotides, the CDR3 is TGTGCCAGCAGGGCCAGGGGGAATACTTATGGCTACACCTTC. Its translation: CASRARGNTYGYTF.

The genes are TRBV7-2 and TRBJ2-7; 7 bases map to TRBD2. The germline V gene has CDR1 SGHTA and CDR2 FQGNSA. V shed 4 bases and J 2 bases; nucleotides not matched to a gene: 5. The CDR3 extends over 14 amino acids. Here the CDR3 reads CASSSGTMTYEQYF. In DNA, the CDR3 is TGTGCCAGCAGCTCAGGGACTATGACCTACGAGCAGTACTTC.

This clone has just one count. This likely reflects a read error, since a far larger clone is one base away. This sample includes further DNA sequences coding for the same CDR3. V and J are TRBV7-9 and TRBJ1-1, with D tentatively TRBD1 (5 bases). V was cut by 4 bases and J by 6 bases, with 18 bases left in between. Germline V lookup: CDR1 SEHNR, CDR2 FQNEAQ (reference sequence). CDR3 length equals 15 residues. For the CDR3, the DNA is TGTGCCAGCAGCTGGGCCGGGACTCACTCCCCTGAAGCTTTCTTT. Its protein product is CASSWAGTHSPEAFF.

The V gene is TRBV4-1, the J gene TRBJ2-1; 11 positions agree with TRBD2. Germline CDR1 reads MGHRA; CDR2 reads YSYEKL. The V gene end was trimmed by 5 bases and the J gene end by 5 bases; junction bases not matched to a gene: 2. The CDR3 extends over 14 amino acids. The CDR3 spells CASSSGLADNEQFF. The CDR3 DNA reads TGCGCCAGCAGCTCGGGACTAGCGGACAATGAGCAGTTCTTC.